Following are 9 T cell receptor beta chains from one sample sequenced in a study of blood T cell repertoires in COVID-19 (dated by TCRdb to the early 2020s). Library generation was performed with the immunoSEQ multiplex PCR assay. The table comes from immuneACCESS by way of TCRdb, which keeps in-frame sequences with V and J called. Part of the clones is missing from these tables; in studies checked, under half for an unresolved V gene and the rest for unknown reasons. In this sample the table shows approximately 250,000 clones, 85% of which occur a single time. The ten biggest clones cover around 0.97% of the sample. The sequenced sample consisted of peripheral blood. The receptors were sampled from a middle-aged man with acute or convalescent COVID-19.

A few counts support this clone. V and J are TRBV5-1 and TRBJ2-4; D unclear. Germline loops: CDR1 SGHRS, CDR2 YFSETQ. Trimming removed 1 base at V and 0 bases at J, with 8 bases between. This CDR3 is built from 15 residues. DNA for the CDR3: TGCGCCAGCAGCTTGCCCCTCCTAGCCAAAAACATTCAGTACTTC. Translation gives CASSLPLLAKNIQYF.

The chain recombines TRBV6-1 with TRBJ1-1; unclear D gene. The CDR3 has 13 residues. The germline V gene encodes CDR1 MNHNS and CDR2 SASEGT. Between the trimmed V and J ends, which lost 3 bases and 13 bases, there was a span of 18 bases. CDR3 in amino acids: CASSETSLTSGFF. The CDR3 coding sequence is TGTGCCAGCAGTGAGACCTCTCTTACCTCGGGTTTCTTT.

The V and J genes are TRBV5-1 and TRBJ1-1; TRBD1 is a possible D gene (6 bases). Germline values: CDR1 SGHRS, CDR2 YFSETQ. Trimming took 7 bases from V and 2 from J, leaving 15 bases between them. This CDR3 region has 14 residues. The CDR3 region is CASHRDIGNTEAFF. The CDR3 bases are TGCGCCAGCCACCGGGACATCGGTAACACTGAAGCTTTCTTT.

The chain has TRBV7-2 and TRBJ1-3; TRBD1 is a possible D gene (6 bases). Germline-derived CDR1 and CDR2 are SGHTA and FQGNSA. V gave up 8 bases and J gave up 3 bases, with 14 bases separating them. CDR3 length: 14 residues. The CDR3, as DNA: TGTGCCAGCGAACAGGGAAGAGGTGGAAACACCATATATTTT. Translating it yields CASEQGRGGNTIYF.

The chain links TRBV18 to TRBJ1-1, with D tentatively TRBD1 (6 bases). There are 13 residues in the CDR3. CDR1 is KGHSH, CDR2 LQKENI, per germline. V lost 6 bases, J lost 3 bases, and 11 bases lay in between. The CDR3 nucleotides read TGTGCCAGCTCTACGGACAGAGACACTGAAGCTTTCTTT. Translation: CASSTDRDTEAFF.

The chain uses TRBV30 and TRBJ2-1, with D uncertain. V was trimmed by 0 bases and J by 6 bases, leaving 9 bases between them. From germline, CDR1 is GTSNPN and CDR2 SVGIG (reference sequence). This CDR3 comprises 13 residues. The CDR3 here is CAWSVQVRNEQFF. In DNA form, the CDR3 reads TGTGCCTGGAGTGTACAAGTTCGCAATGAGCAGTTCTTC.

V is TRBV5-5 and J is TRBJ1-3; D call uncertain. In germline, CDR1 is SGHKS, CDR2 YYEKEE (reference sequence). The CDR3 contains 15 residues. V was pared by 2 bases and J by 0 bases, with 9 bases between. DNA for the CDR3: TGTGCCAGCAGCTTTCAGGCTAACTCTGGAAACACCATATATTTT. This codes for CASSFQANSGNTIYF.

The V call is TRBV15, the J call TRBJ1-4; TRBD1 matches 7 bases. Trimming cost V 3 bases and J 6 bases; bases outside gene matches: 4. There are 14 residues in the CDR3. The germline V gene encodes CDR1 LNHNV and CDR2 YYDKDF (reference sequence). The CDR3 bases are TGTGCCACCAGCAGGGAGGGGGCGGATGAAAAACTGTTTTTT. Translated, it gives CATSREGADEKLFF.

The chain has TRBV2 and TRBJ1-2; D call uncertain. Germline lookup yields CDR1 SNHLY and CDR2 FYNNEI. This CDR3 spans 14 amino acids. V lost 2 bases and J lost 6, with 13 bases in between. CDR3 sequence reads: CASSEIVEVDGYTF. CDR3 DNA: TGTGCCAGCAGTGAAATAGTAGAGGTCGATGGCTACACCTTC.